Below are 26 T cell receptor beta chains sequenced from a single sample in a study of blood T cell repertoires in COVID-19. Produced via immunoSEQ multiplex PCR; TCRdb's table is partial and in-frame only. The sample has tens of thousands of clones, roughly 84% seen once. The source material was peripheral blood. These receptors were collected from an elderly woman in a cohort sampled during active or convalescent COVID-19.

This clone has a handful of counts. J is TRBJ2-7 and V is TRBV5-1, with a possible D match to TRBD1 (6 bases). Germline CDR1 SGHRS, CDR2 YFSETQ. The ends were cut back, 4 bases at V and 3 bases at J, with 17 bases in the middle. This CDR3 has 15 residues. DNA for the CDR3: TGCGCCAGCAGCCCAGGGACATCATCCTACTACGAGCAGTACTTC. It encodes CASSPGTSSYYEQYF.

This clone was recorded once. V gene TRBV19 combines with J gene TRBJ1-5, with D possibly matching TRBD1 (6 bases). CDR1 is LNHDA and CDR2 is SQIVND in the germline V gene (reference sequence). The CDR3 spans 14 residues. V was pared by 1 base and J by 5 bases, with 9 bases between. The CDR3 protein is CASSIGQVDQPQHF. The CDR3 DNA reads TGTGCCAGTAGTATAGGACAGGTAGATCAGCCCCAGCATTTT.

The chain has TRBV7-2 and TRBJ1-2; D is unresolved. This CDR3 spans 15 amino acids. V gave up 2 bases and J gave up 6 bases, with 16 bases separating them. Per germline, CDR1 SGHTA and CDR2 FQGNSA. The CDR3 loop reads CASSLPSGEIHGYTF. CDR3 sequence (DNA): TGTGCCAGCAGCTTACCCTCCGGGGAGATACATGGCTACACCTTC.

This CDR3 reads CASSLRGGAYNEQFF. As DNA, the CDR3 is TGTGCCAGCAGCCTCCGGGGCGGGGCCTACAATGAGCAGTTCTTC. The chain couples TRBV3-1 (or the pseudogene TRBV3-2) to TRBJ2-1; possible D gene TRBD2, 6 bases. V lost 4 bases and J lost 2, with 12 bases in between. The CDR3 covers 15 residues. Germline V CDR1 and CDR2: LGHDT, YNNKEL (reference sequence).

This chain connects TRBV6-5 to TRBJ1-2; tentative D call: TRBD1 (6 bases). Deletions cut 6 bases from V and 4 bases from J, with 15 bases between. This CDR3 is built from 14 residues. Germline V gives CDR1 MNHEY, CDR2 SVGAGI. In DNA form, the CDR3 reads TGTGCCAGCAGAGTACAGGGTTCGCGCTATGGCTACACCTTC. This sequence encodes CASRVQGSRYGYTF.

CDR3: CASTTGGELFF. In DNA, the CDR3 is TGTGCCAGCACCACCGGCGGGGAGCTGTTTTTT. The rearrangement uses TRBV2 and TRBJ2-2; D is undetermined. Trimming removed 7 bases from V and 7 bases from J, with 7 bases in between. The CDR3 contains 11 residues. The germline V gene has CDR1 SNHLY and CDR2 FYNNEI.

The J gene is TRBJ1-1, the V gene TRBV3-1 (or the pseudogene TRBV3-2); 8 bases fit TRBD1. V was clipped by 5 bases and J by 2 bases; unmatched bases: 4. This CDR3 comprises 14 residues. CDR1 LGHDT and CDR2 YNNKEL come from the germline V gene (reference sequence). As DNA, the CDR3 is TGTGCCAGCAGCTTCGGACAGGGAAACACTGAAGCTTTCTTT. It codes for CASSFGQGNTEAFF.

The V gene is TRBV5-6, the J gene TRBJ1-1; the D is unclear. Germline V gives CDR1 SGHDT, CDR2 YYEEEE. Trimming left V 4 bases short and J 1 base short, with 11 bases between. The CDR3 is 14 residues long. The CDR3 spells CASSRTGSNTEAFF. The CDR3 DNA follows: TGTGCCAGCAGCCGGACTGGATCGAACACTGAAGCTTTCTTT.

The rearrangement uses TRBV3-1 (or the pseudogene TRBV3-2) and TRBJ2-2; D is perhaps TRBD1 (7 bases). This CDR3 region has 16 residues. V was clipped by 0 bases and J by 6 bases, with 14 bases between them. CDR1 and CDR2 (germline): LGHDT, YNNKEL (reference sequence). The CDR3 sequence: CASSQDRGVLSGELFF. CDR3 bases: TGTGCCAGCAGCCAAGACAGGGGGGTCTTGTCCGGGGAGCTGTTTTTT.

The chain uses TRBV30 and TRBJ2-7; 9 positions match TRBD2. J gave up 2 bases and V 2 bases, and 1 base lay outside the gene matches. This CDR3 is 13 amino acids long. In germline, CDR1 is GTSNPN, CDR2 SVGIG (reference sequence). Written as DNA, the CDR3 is TGTGCCTGGAGTTTAGCGGGGGCCTACGAGCAGTACTTC. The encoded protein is CAWSLAGAYEQYF. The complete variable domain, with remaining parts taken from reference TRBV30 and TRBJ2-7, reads SQTIHQWPATLVQPVGSPLSLECTVEGTSNPNLYWYRQAAGRGLQLLFYSVGIGQISSEVPQNLSASRPQDRQFILSSKKLLLSDSGFYLCAWSLAGAYEQYFGPGTRLTVT.

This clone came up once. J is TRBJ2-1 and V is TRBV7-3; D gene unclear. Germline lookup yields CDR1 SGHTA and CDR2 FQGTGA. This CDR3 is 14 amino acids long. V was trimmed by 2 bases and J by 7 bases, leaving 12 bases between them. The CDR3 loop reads CASSLGAVWNEQFF. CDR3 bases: TGTGCCAGCAGCTTAGGAGCCGTTTGGAATGAGCAGTTCTTC.

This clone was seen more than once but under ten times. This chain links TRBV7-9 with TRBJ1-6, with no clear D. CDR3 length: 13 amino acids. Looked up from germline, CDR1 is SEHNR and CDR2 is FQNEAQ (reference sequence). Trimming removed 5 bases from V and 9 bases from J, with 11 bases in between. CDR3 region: CASSQEGSSPLHF. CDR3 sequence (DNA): TGTGCCAGCAGCCAAGAGGGCAGTTCACCCCTCCACTTT.

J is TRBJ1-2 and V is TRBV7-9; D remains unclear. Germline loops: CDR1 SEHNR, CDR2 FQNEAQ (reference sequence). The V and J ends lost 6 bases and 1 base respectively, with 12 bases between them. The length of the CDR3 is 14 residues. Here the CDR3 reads CASSQETDNYGYTF. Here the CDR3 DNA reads TGTGCCAGCAGTCAGGAAACTGATAACTATGGCTACACCTTC.

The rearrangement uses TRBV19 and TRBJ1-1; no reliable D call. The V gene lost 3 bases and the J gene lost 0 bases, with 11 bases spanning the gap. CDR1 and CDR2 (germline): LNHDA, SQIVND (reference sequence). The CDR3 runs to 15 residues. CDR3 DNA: TGTGCCAGTAGTATTGCGGCAGAGGTGAACACTGAAGCTTTCTTT. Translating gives CASSIAAEVNTEAFF.

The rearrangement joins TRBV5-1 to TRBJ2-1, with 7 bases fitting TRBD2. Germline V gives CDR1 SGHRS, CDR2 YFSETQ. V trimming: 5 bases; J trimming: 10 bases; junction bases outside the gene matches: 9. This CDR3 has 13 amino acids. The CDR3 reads CASSYFEGGEQFF. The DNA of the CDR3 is TGCGCCAGCAGTTACTTCGAGGGAGGGGAGCAGTTCTTC.

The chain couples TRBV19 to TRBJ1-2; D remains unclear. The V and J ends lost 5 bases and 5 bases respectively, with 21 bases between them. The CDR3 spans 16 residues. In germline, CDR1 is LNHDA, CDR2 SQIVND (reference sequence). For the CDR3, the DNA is TGTGCCAGTAGTTTCCTTGCGGGCTCTTCAACATATGGCTACACCTTC. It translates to CASSFLAGSSTYGYTF. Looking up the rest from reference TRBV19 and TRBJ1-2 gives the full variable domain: DGGITQSPKYLFRKEGQNVTLSCEQNLNHDAMYWYRQDPGQGLRLIYYSQIVNDFQKGDIAEGYSVSREKKESFPLTVTSAQKNPTAFYLCASSFLAGSSTYGYTFGSGTRLTVV.

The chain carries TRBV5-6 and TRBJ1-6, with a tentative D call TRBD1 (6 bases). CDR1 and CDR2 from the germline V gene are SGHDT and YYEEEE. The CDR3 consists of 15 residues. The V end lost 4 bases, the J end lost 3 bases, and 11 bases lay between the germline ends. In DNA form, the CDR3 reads TGTGCCAGCAGCGGCGGGGGGCTCTATAATTCACCCCTCCACTTT. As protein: CASSGGGLYNSPLHF.

For the CDR3, the DNA is TGTGCCAGCAGCGGACGGAGGGTCACAGATACGCAGTATTTT. Translating it yields CASSGRRVTDTQYF. The chain couples TRBV9 to TRBJ2-3; possibly TRBD2 for D (6 bases). The germline V and J ends were trimmed by 3 bases and 2 bases, with 10 bases remaining between them. The CDR3 extends over 14 amino acids. CDR1 and CDR2 from the germline V gene are SGDLS and YYNGEE. The complete variable domain, with remaining parts taken from reference TRBV9 and TRBJ2-3, reads DSGVTQTPKHLITATGQRVTLRCSPRSGDLSVYWYQQSLDQGLQFLIQYYNGEERAKGNILERFSAQQFPDLHSELNLSSLELGDSALYFCASSGRRVTDTQYFGPGTRLTVL.

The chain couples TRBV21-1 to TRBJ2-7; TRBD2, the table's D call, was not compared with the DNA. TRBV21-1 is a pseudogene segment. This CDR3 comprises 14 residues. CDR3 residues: CASSRAGGIHEQYV. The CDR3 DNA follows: TGTGCCAGCAGCCGCGCGGGAGGCATCCACGAGCAGTACGTC.

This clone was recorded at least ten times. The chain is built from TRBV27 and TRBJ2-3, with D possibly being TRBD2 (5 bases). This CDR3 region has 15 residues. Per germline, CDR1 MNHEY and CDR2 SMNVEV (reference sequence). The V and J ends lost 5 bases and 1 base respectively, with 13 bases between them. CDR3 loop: CASSPTDWGTDTQYF. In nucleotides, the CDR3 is TGTGCCAGCAGTCCGACGGACTGGGGCACAGATACGCAGTATTTT.

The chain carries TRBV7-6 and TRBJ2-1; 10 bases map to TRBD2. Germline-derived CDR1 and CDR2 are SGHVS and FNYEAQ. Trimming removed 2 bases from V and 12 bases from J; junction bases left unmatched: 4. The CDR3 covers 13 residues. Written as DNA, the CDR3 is TGTGCCAGCAGCTTACCTAGCGGGAGCCGGCAGTTCTTC. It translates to CASSLPSGSRQFF.

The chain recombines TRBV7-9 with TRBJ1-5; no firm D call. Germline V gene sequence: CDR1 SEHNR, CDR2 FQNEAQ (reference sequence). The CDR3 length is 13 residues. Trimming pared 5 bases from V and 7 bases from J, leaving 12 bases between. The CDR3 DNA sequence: TGTGCCAGCAGCCAAGGCGGGGAGCAGCCCCAGCATTTT. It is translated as CASSQGGEQPQHF.

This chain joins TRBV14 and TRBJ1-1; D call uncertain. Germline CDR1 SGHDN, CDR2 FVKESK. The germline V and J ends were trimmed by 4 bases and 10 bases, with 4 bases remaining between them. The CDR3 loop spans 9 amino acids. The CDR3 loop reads CASSLRAFF. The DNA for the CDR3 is TGTGCCAGCAGCCTTCGAGCTTTCTTT.

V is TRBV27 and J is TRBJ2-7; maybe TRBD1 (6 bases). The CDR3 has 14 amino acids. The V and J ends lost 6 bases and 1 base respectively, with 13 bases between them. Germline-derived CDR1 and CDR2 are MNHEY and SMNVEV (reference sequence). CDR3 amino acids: CASSSFGQSYEQYF. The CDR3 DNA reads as TGTGCCAGCAGCTCCTTTGGACAGTCCTACGAGCAGTACTTC.

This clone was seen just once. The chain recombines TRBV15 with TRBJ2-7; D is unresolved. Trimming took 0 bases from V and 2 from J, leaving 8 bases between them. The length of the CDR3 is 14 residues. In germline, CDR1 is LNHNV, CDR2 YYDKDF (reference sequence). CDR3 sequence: CATSRESSTYEQYF. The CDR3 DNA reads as TGTGCCACCAGCAGAGAGAGTTCCACCTACGAGCAGTACTTC.

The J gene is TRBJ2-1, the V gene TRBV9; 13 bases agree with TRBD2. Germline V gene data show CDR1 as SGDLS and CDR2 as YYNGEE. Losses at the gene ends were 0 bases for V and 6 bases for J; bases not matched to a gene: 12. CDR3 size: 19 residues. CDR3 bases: TGTGCCAGCAGCGTAGGAGGTGGACTAGCGGGAGTTGGGGGCAATGAGCAGTTCTTC. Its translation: CASSVGGGLAGVGGNEQFF.